Listed below are T cell receptor beta chains from one sample, sequenced in a study of beta chain features in type 1 diabetes. Produced via immunoSEQ multiplex PCR; TCRdb's table is partial and in-frame only. This table has tens of thousands of clones, roughly a third appearing once. The sample consisted of stem cell memory CD4+ T cells from blood. The receptors derive from a woman aged 18-29 years in good health. CDR3s include the opening cysteine and the closing phenylalanine or tryptophan. Each record gives: J gene, D gene, clone size, V gene, CDR3 protein, CDR3 DNA. D genes are given only for firm matches. Where a row states a size, it is once, few, many or the class of an expanded clone; other rows omit it.

J: TRBJ1-2
D: .
size: .
V: TRBV4-1
CDR3: CASSQEFGGESYTF
DNA: TGCGCCAGCAGCCAAGAATTTGGAGGTGAAAGCTACACCTTC

J: TRBJ1-2
D: .
size: .
V: TRBV28
CDR3: CASRKTLLDGYTF
DNA: TGTGCCAGCAGAAAGACACTTTTAGATGGCTACACCTTC

J: TRBJ2-7
D: .
size: .
V: TRBV19
CDR3: CASSPQGGEQYF
DNA: TGTGCCAGTAGCCCGCAGGGCGGCGAGCAGTACTTC

J: TRBJ1-2
D: TRBD1
size: .
V: TRBV6-5
CDR3: CASSSQGAGGYTF
DNA: TGTGCCAGCAGTTCCCAGGGGGCTGGTGGCTACACCTTC

J: TRBJ2-3
D: .
size: .
V: TRBV5-4
CDR3: CASSSASGSDTQYF
DNA: TGTGCCAGCAGCTCGGCATCGGGTTCAGATACGCAGTATTTT

J: TRBJ2-3
D: TRBD2
size: .
V: TRBV11-2
CDR3: CASSLKRDPRDTQYF
DNA: TGTGCCAGCAGCCTAAAGCGGGACCCCAGGGATACGCAGTATTTT

J: TRBJ2-4
D: .
size: few
V: TRBV9
CDR3: CASSVEGDIQYF
DNA: TGTGCCAGCAGCGTAGAGGGGGACATTCAGTACTTC

J: TRBJ1-1
D: TRBD1
size: .
V: TRBV5-1
CDR3: CASSFTGGTEAFF
DNA: TGCGCCAGCAGCTTTACAGGGGGCACTGAAGCTTTCTTT

J: TRBJ1-1
D: .
size: .
V: TRBV4-1
CDR3: CASSPTRGGRGGTEAFF
DNA: TGCGCCAGCAGCCCCACCCGGGGGGGGCGCGGCGGCACTGAAGCTTTCTTT

J: TRBJ2-2
D: TRBD2
size: few
V: TRBV11-2
CDR3: CASPLGGGSQFGELFF
DNA: TGTGCCAGCCCCTTGGGTGGCGGGAGCCAATTCGGGGAGCTGTTTTTT

J: TRBJ1-1
D: .
size: .
V: TRBV19
CDR3: CASTPGGIFGTEAFF
DNA: TGTGCCAGTACCCCGGGGGGGATTTTTGGCACTGAAGCTTTCTTT

J: TRBJ1-1
D: .
size: .
V: TRBV15
CDR3: CATGTGTRLNTEAFF
DNA: TGTGCCACCGGAACCGGGACACGGCTGAACACTGAAGCTTTCTTT

J: TRBJ2-3
D: TRBD2
size: .
V: TRBV10-2
CDR3: CASRSSGGLGYF
DNA: TGCGCCAGCAGGTCTAGCGGGGGGTTGGGGTATTTT

J: TRBJ1-1
D: .
size: few
V: TRBV6-5
CDR3: CASSYVLNTEAFF
DNA: TGTGCCAGCAGTTACGTACTCAACACTGAAGCTTTCTTT

J: TRBJ1-2
D: TRBD1
size: .
V: TRBV30
CDR3: CAFTTGSNYGYTF
DNA: TGTGCCTTCACGACAGGGTCTAACTATGGCTACACCTTC

J: TRBJ2-3
D: .
size: few
V: TRBV5-1
CDR3: CASRETGGTDTQYF
DNA: TGCGCCAGCAGGGAGACGGGAGGCACAGATACGCAGTATTTT

J: TRBJ1-1
D: .
size: .
V: TRBV16
CDR3: CASSLGVLRTEAFF
DNA: TGTGCCAGCAGTCTCGGGGTTCTACGCACTGAAGCTTTCTTT

J: TRBJ2-5
D: .
size: .
V: TRBV6-6
CDR3: CASSYSTTTQYF
DNA: TGTGCCAGCAGTTACTCTACGACTACCCAGTACTTC

J: TRBJ1-5
D: .
size: few
V: TRBV6-5
CDR3: CASSRGRESQPQHF
DNA: TGTGCCAGCAGTAGAGGACGGGAGAGTCAGCCCCAGCATTTT

J: TRBJ1-1
D: .
size: few
V: TRBV5-4
CDR3: CASSGERTSNTEAFF
DNA: TGTGCCAGCAGCGGGGAGAGGACGTCGAACACTGAAGCTTTCTTT